The 21 T cell receptor beta chains presented below share a single source sample, sequenced in a study of blood T cell repertoires in COVID-19. Libraries were prepared by immunoSEQ multiplex PCR; TCRdb keeps only in-frame clonotypes and omits some of them. This table holds roughly 500,000 clones, roughly 89% found once. Source material: peripheral blood. The receptor set was obtained from a man between 18 and 29 years old with COVID-19, enrolled during active disease.

The chain is built from TRBV10-3 and TRBJ2-7; no definite D call. The germline CDR1 and CDR2 sequences are ENHRY and SYGVKD. The CDR3 spans 17 residues. With 2 bases removed from V and 0 bases from J, the gap between germline ends came to 17 bases. The CDR3, as DNA: TGTGCCATCAGTGAGGCCCTGAATCTCAGGAACTCCTACGAGCAGTACTTC. Protein: CAISEALNLRNSYEQYF.

The chain uses TRBV21-1 and TRBJ2-2; the table's TRBD2 call for D was not verified on the DNA. TRBV21-1 is annotated as a pseudogene. The CDR3 sequence is 21 residues long. CDR3 sequence reads: CASSKAENGLAGTANTGELFF. The DNA for the CDR3 is TGTGCCAGCAGCAAAGCGGAAAATGGACTAGCGGGGACCGCGAACACCGGGGAGCTGTTTTTT.

The genes are TRBV3-1 (or the pseudogene TRBV3-2) and TRBJ1-1; possibly TRBD1 for D (5 bases). CDR1 and CDR2 (germline): LGHDT, YNNKEL (reference sequence). Trimming left V 0 bases short and J 4 bases short, with 9 bases between. The CDR3 length is 14 residues. CDR3 coding DNA: TGTGCCAGCAGCCAAGAAAACAGGCCCACTGAAGCTTTCTTT. Translation gives CASSQENRPTEAFF.

The V and J genes are TRBV24-1 and TRBJ1-5, with no clear D. Germline-derived CDR1 and CDR2 are KGHDR and SFDVKD. Deletions cut 7 bases from V and 7 bases from J, with 10 bases between. The CDR3 totals 12 residues. CDR3 amino acids: CATSRGSQPQHF. The CDR3 DNA reads as TGTGCCACCAGCAGAGGAAGCCAGCCCCAGCATTTT.

The V call is TRBV19, the J call TRBJ2-2; D unclear. The CDR3 is 14 amino acids. The V gene lost 7 bases and the J gene lost 5 bases, with 14 bases spanning the gap. Germline CDR1 LNHDA, CDR2 SQIVND (reference sequence). The CDR3 spells CASILVAGTGELFF. The CDR3 DNA reads TGTGCCAGTATTTTAGTAGCTGGAACCGGGGAGCTGTTTTTT.

The gene calls are TRBV2 and TRBJ2-1, with TRBD2 matching over 11 bases. V shed 4 bases, J shed 9 bases, and the junction held 8 bases outside the gene matches. The CDR3 is made up of 15 amino acids. CDR1 is SNHLY, CDR2 FYNNEI, per germline. In nucleotides, the CDR3 is TGTGCCAGCAGTGTGCAAACTAGCGGGAGTGGTGAGCAGTTCTTC. This encodes CASSVQTSGSGEQFF.

The J gene is TRBJ1-1, the V gene TRBV3-1 (or the pseudogene TRBV3-2); D is undetermined. From germline, CDR1 is LGHDT and CDR2 YNNKEL (reference sequence). The CDR3 runs 16 residues. With 0 bases removed from V and 3 bases from J, the gap between germline ends came to 14 bases. The chain's CDR3 is CASSQEGNGLYTEAFF. The CDR3 region has the DNA TGTGCCAGCAGCCAAGAAGGAAATGGACTTTACACTGAAGCTTTCTTT.

This chain links TRBV4-1 with TRBJ1-6; 9 nucleotides agree with TRBD1. Germline V gene sequence: CDR1 MGHRA, CDR2 YSYEKL. The CDR3 length is 16 residues. V dropped 8 bases and J dropped 9; count of bases not matched to a gene: 14. For the CDR3, the DNA is TGCGCCAGCGGAGGGACAGGGAGGTCGACTGGTTCACCCCTCCACTTT. It specifies CASGGTGRSTGSPLHF.

This clone was counted between two and nine times. The chain joins TRBV19 to TRBJ1-2, with D perhaps TRBD1 (6 bases). The germline CDR1 and CDR2 sequences are LNHDA and SQIVND (reference sequence). The CDR3 loop spans 15 amino acids. V lost 1 base and J 0 bases, leaving 9 bases between the germline ends. CDR3 sequence: CASSIATGPNYGYTF. The CDR3 DNA reads as TGTGCCAGTAGTATAGCCACAGGGCCTAACTATGGCTACACCTTC.

The chain is built from TRBV10-3 and TRBJ2-3, with D perhaps TRBD2 (6 bases). V lost 3 bases and J 6 bases, leaving 22 bases between the germline ends. Germline CDR1 is ENHRY and CDR2 is SYGVKD. The CDR3 is 17 residues long. In nucleotides, the CDR3 is TGTGCCATCAGTGACATAACTAGCTCCCGGGTCGGCGATACGCAGTATTTT. Protein: CAISDITSSRVGDTQYF.

V gene TRBV7-2 combines with J gene TRBJ1-6; tentative D call: TRBD1 (5 bases). Germline CDR1 SGHTA, CDR2 FQGNSA. The CDR3 length is 15 residues. V lost 4 bases to trimming and J lost 9 bases, with 16 bases between them. This chain's CDR3 is CASSSQGVPVSPLHF. The DNA of the CDR3 is TGTGCCAGCAGCTCACAAGGGGTACCCGTTTCACCCCTCCACTTT.

The CDR3 region is CASSVAVGLEAFF. The CDR3 DNA reads as TGTGCCAGCAGCGTAGCTGTCGGTTTGGAAGCTTTCTTT. This chain uses TRBV9 with TRBJ1-1; D is ambiguous. V lost 0 bases and J lost 8, with 11 bases in between. CDR1 is SGDLS, CDR2 YYNGEE, per germline. The CDR3 is 13 amino acids.

CDR3: CASSVAGAAHNEQFF. CDR3 bases: TGTGCCAGCAGCGTAGCTGGGGCAGCTCACAATGAGCAGTTCTTC. J is TRBJ2-1 and V is TRBV9; D perhaps matches TRBD1 (5 bases). Looked up from germline, CDR1 is SGDLS and CDR2 is YYNGEE. Trimming removed 0 bases at V and 5 bases at J, with 12 bases between. The CDR3 is made up of 15 amino acids.

The chain recombines TRBV6-5 with TRBJ2-3; maybe TRBD1 (5 bases). V dropped 6 bases and J dropped 0 bases, with 10 bases sitting between them. Per the germline V gene, CDR1 is MNHEY and CDR2 is SVGAGI. The CDR3 has 14 amino acids. CDR3: CASRGAPSTDTQYF. CDR3 bases: TGTGCCAGCAGAGGGGCTCCTAGCACAGATACGCAGTATTTT.

The gene calls are TRBV30 and TRBJ2-7; D is possibly TRBD2 (6 bases). The V end lost 2 bases, the J end lost 1 base, and 12 bases lay between the germline ends. Germline loops: CDR1 GTSNPN, CDR2 SVGIG (reference sequence). This CDR3 has 14 amino acids. The chain's CDR3 is CAWSPSGLSYEQYF. CDR3 nucleotide sequence: TGTGCCTGGAGTCCCAGCGGGCTTTCCTACGAGCAGTACTTC.

This chain links TRBV7-2 with TRBJ2-7; the match to TRBD2 covers 8 bases. The ends lost 5 bases at V and 2 bases at J; junction bases unmatched: 5. The CDR3 spans 14 residues. Germline CDR1 reads SGHTA; CDR2 reads FQGNSA. CDR3 sequence (DNA): TGTGCCAGCAGCACGGAGCGGGGGCCCTACGAGCAGTACTTC. This encodes CASSTERGPYEQYF. Full variable domain (rest looked up from reference TRBV7-2 and TRBJ2-7): GAGVSQSPSNKVTEKGKDVELRCDPISGHTALYWYRQSLGQGLEFLIYFQGNSAPDKSGLPSDRFSAERTGGSVSTLTIQRTQQEDSAVYLCASSTERGPYEQYFGPGTRLTVT.

The gene calls are TRBV19 and TRBJ1-5, with 9 positions matching TRBD1. Germline V gene sequence: CDR1 LNHDA, CDR2 SQIVND (reference sequence). CDR3 size: 15 residues. J was trimmed by 2 bases and V by 5 bases; bases with no gene match: 4. This CDR3 reads CASSVDRGGNQPQHF. In nucleotides, the CDR3 is TGTGCCAGTAGTGTGGACAGGGGTGGCAATCAGCCCCAGCATTTT. The whole variable domain, remainder taken from reference TRBV19 and TRBJ1-5, is DGGITQSPKYLFRKEGQNVTLSCEQNLNHDAMYWYRQDPGQGLRLIYYSQIVNDFQKGDIAEGYSVSREKKESFPLTVTSAQKNPTAFYLCASSVDRGGNQPQHFGDGTRLSIL.

The V call is TRBV6-6, the J call TRBJ1-1; D perhaps matches TRBD1 (5 bases). The V end lost 2 bases, the J end lost 1 base, and 11 bases lay between the germline ends. Germline CDR1 is MNHNY and CDR2 is SVGAGI (reference sequence). This CDR3 is built from 15 residues. This CDR3 is CASSYSRAGNTEAFF. CDR3 bases: TGTGCCAGCAGTTACAGCAGGGCTGGGAACACTGAAGCTTTCTTT.

This clone was seen a single time. The rearrangement joins TRBV28 to TRBJ2-1; 9 bases line up with TRBD2. The CDR3 consists of 15 residues. CDR1 and CDR2 (germline): MDHEN, SYDVKM. Trimming at V came to 2 bases and at J to 8 bases, leaving 7 bases not matched to a gene. The CDR3 is CASSLHGTSSDEQFF. In DNA form, the CDR3 reads TGTGCCAGCAGTTTACACGGGACTAGCTCAGATGAGCAGTTCTTC.

This rearrangement joins TRBV6-5 to TRBJ1-6, with D unresolved. The germline gives CDR1 MNHEY, CDR2 SVGAGI. Trimming stripped 8 bases from V and 10 bases from J, with 15 bases between. This CDR3 is built from 13 residues. The CDR3 is CASSERPGSPLHF. DNA for the CDR3: TGTGCCAGCTCGGAGAGGCCGGGATCACCCCTCCACTTT.

The CDR3 protein is CASSSRPVSADTQYF. In DNA form, the CDR3 reads TGTGCCAGCAGCTCTAGACCCGTTTCCGCAGATACGCAGTATTTT. The genes are TRBV11-1 and TRBJ2-3; D is undetermined. The CDR3 is 15 residues long. CDR1 is SGHAT and CDR2 is FQDESV in the germline V gene (reference sequence). V shed 4 bases and J shed 4 bases, with 15 bases lying between them.